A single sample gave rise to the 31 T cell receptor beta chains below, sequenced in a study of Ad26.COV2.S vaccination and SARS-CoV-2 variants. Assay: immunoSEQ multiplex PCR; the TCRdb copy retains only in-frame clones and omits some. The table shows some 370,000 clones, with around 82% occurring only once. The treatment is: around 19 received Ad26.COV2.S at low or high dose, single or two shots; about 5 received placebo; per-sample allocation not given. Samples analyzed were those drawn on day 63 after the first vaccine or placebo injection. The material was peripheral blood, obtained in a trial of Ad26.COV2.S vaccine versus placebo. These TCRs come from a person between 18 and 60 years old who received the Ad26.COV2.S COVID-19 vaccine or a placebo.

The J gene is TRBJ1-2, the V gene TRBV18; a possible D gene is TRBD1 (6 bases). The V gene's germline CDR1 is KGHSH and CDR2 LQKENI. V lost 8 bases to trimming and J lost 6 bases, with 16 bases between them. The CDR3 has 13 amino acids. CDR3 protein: CASRTGIDNGYTF. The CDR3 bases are TGTGCCAGCCGTACAGGGATAGATAATGGCTACACCTTC.

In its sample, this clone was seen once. CDR3 bases: TGTGCCAGCAGTGAAGGTCCGGCAGTGAGCTATGGCTACACCTTC. Its translation: CASSEGPAVSYGYTF. The chain links TRBV6-1 to TRBJ1-2; no definite D call. The germline V gene has CDR1 MNHNS and CDR2 SASEGT. The CDR3 extends over 15 amino acids. V dropped 1 base and J dropped 4 bases, with 13 bases sitting between them.

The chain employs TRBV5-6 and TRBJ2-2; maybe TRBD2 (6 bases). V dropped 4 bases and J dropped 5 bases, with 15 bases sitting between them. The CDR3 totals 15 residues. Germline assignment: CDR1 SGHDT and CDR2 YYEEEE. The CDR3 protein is CASSVMRDLTGELFF. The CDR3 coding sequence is TGTGCCAGCAGCGTTATGAGGGACTTAACCGGGGAGCTGTTTTTT.

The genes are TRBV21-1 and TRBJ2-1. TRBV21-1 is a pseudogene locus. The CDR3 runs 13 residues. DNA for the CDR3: TGTGCCAGCAGCAGAGGGACGGGCAATGAGCAGTTCTTC. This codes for CASSRGTGNEQFF.

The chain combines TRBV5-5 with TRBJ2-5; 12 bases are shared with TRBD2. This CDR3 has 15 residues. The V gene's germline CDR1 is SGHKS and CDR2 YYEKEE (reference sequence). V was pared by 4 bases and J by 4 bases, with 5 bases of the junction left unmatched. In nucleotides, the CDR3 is TGTGCCAGCAGCCCTAGCGGGAGGGTCCCAGAGACCCAGTACTTC. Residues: CASSPSGRVPETQYF.

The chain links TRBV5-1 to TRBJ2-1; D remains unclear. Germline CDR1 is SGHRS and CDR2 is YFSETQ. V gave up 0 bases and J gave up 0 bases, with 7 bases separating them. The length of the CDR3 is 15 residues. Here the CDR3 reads CASSLVAGSYNEQFF. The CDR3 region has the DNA TGCGCCAGCAGCTTGGTCGCTGGCTCCTACAATGAGCAGTTCTTC.

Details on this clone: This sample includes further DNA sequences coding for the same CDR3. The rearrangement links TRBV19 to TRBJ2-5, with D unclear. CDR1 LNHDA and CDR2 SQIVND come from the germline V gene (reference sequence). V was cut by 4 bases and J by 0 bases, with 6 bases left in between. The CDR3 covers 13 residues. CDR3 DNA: TGTGCCAGTAGTAGGTCGTACCAAGAGACCCAGTACTTC. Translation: CASSRSYQETQYF.

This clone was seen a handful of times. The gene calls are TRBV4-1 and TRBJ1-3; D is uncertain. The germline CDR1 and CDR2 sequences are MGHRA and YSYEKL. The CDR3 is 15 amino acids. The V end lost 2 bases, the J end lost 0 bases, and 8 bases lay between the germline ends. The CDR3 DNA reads TGCGCCAGCAGCCAACCCCGGAGCTCTGGAAACACCATATATTTT. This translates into CASSQPRSSGNTIYF.

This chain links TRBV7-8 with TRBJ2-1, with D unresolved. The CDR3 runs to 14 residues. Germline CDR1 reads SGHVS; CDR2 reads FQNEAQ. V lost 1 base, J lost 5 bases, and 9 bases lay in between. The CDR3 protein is CASSLVVLNNEQFF. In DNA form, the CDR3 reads TGTGCCAGCAGCTTAGTGGTACTAAACAATGAGCAGTTCTTC.

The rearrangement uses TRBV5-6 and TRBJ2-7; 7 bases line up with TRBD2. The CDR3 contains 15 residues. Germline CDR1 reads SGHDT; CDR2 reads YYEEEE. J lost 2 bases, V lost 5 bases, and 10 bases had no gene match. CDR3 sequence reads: CASRVYGREAYEQYF. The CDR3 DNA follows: TGTGCCAGCAGAGTTTATGGGAGGGAGGCCTACGAGCAGTACTTC.

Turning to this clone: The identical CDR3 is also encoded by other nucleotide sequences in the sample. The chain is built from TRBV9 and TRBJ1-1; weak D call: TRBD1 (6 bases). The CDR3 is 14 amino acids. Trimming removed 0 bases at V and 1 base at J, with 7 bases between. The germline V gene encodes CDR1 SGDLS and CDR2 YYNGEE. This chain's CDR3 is CASSVGGANTEAFF. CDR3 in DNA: TGTGCCAGCAGCGTAGGGGGGGCGAACACTGAAGCTTTCTTT.

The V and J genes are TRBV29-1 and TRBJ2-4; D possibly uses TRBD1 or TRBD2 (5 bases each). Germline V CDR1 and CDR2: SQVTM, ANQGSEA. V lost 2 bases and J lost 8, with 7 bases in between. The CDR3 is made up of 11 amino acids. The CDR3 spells CSVELGDIQYF. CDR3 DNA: TGCAGCGTTGAATTGGGGGACATTCAGTACTTC.

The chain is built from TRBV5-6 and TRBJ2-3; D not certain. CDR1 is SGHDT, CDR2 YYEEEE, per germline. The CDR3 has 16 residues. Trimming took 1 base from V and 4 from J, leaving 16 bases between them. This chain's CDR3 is CASSLWFTDVPDTQYF. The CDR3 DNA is TGTGCCAGCAGCTTGTGGTTTACGGATGTCCCAGATACGCAGTATTTT.

CDR3 protein: CASSSGQGEGNSPLHF. The DNA of the CDR3 is TGTGCCAGCAGTTCCGGACAGGGCGAGGGGAATTCACCCCTCCACTTT. The V and J genes are TRBV5-4 and TRBJ1-6, with 8 bases matching TRBD1. Germline values: CDR1 SGHNT, CDR2 YYREEE (reference sequence). The CDR3 loop spans 16 amino acids. Trimming cost V 5 bases and J 7 bases; bases outside gene matches: 11.

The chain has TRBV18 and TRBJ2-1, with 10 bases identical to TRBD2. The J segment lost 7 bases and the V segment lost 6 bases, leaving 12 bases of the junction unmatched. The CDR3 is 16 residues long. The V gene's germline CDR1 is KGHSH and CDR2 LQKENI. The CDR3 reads CASSTREAGGPNEQFF. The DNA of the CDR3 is TGTGCCAGCTCGACCCGGGAAGCGGGAGGGCCGAATGAGCAGTTCTTC.

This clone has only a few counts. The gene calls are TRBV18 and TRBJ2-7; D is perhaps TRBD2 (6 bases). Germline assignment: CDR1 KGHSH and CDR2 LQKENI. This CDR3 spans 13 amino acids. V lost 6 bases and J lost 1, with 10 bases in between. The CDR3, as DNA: TGTGCCAGCTCGGGGACTGATTCCTACGAGCAGTACTTC. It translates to CASSGTDSYEQYF.

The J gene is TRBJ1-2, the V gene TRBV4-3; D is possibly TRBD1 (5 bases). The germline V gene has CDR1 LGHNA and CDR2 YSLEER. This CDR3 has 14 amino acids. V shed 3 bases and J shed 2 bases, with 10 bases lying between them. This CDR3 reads CASSHRGANYGYTF. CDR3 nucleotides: TGCGCCAGCAGCCATAGGGGCGCCAACTATGGCTACACCTTC.

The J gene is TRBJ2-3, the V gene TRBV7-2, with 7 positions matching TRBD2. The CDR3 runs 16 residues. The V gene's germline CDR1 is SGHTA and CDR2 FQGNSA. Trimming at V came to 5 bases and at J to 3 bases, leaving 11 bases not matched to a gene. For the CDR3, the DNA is TGTGCCAGCAGCCGGGTGGACGGGGGGTGGACAGATACGCAGTATTTT. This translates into CASSRVDGGWTDTQYF.

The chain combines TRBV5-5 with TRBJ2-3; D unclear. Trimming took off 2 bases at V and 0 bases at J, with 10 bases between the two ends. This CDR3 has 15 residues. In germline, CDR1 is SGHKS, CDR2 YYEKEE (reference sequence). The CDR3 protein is CASSLSSASTDTQYF. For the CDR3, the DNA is TGTGCCAGCAGCTTAAGCAGCGCAAGCACAGATACGCAGTATTTT.

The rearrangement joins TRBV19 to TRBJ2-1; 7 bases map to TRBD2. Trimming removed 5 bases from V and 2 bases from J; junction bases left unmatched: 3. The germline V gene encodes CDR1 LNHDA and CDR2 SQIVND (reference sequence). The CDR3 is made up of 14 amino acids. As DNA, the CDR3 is TGTGCCAGTAGTTGGGGGGGACCCTACAATGAGCAGTTCTTC. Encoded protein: CASSWGGPYNEQFF.

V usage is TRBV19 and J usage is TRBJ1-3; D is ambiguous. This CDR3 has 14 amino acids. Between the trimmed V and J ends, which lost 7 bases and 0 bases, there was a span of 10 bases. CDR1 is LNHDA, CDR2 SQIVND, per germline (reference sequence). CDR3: CASTWTASGNTIYF. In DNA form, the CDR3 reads TGTGCCAGTACTTGGACGGCCTCTGGAAACACCATATATTTT.

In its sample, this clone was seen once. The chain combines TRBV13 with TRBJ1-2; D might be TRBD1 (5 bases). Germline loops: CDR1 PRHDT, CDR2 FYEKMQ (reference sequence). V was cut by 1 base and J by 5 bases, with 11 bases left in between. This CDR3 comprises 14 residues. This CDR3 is CASSLAGTEYGYTF. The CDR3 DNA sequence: TGTGCCAGCAGCTTAGCAGGGACCGAATATGGCTACACCTTC.

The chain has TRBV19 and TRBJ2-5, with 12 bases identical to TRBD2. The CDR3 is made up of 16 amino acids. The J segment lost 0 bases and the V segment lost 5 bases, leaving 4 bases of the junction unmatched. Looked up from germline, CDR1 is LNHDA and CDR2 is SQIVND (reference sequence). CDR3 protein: CASSAGLAGYQETQYF. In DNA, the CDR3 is TGTGCCAGTAGTGCCGGACTAGCGGGGTACCAAGAGACCCAGTACTTC.

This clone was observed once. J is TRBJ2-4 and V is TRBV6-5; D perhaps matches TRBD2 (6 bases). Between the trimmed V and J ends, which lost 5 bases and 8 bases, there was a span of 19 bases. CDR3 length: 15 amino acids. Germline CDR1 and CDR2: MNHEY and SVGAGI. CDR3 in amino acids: CASSPGTGDPYIQYF. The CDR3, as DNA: TGTGCCAGCAGTCCCGGGACGGGGGATCCTTACATTCAGTACTTC.

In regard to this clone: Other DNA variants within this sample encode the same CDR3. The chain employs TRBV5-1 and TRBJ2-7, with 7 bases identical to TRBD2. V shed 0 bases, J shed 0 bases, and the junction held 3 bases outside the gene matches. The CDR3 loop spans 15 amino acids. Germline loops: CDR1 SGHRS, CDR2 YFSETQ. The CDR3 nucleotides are TGCGCCAGCAGCTTGGCCGGCGGGAGCTCCTACGAGCAGTACTTC. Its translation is CASSLAGGSSYEQYF. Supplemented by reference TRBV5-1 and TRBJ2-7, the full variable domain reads KAGVTQTPRYLIKTRGQQVTLSCSPISGHRSVSWYQQTPGQGLQFLFEYFSETQRNKGNFPGRFSGRQFSNSRSEMNVSTLELGDSALYLCASSLAGGSSYEQYFGPGTRLTVT.

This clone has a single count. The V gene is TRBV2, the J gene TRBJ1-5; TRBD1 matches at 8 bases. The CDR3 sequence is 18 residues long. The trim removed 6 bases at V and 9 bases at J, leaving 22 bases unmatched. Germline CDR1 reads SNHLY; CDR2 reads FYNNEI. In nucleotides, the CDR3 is TGTGCCAGCAGCGCCCCCGGGACAGGTATTGGGGGAGGGTCGCCCCAGCATTTT. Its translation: CASSAPGTGIGGGSPQHF.

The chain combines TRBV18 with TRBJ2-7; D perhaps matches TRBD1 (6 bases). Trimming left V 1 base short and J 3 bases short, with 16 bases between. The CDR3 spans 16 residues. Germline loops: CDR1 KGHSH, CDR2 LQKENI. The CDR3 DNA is TGTGCCAGCTCACCACTGGGGGCAGGGTCCCACTACGAGCAGTACTTC. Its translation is CASSPLGAGSHYEQYF.

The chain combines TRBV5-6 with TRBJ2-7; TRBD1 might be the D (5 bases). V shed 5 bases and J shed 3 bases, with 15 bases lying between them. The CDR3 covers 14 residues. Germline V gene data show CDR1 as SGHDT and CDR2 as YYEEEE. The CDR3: CASSYIGQGYEQYF. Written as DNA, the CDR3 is TGTGCCAGCAGTTACATAGGTCAGGGCTACGAGCAGTACTTC.

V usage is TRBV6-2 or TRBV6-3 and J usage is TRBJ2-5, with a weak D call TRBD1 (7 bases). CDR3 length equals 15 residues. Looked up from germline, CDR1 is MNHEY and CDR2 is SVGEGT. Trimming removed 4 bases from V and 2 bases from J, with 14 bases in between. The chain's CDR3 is CASSSPGGKQETQYF. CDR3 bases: TGTGCCAGCAGTTCCCCAGGGGGGAAGCAAGAGACCCAGTACTTC.

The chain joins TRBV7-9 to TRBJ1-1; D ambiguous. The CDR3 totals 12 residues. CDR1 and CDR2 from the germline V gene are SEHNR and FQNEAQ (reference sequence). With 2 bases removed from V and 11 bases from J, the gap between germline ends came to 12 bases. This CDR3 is CASSLNAGMAFF. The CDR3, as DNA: TGTGCCAGCAGCTTAAACGCAGGAATGGCTTTCTTT. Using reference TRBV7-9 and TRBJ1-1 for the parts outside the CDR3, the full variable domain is DTGVSQNPRHKITKRGQNVTFRCDPISEHNRLYWYRQTLGQGPEFLTYFQNEAQLEKSRLLSDRFSAERPKGSFSTLEIQRTEQGDSAMYLCASSLNAGMAFFGQGTRLTVV.

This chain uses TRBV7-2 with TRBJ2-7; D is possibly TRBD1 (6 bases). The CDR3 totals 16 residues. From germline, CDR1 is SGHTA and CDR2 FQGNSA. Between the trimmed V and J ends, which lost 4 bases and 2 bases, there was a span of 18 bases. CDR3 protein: CASSSRPGTITYEQYF. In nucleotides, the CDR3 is TGTGCCAGCAGCTCCAGGCCCGGGACAATCACCTACGAGCAGTACTTC.